Shown below are 25 T cell receptor beta chains from a single sample sequenced in a study of blood T cell repertoires in COVID-19. Sequenced by immunoSEQ multiplex PCR; TCRdb stores in-frame clones only, minus some. This table holds about 48,000 clones, about three quarters found once. The sequencing sample was made of peripheral blood. The receptors were sampled from a human donor with active or convalescent COVID-19. The donor label of this sample is uncertain.

The count of this clone is one. V usage is TRBV30 and J usage is TRBJ1-1, with 9 bases aligning to TRBD1. Germline lookup yields CDR1 GTSNPN and CDR2 SVGIG (reference sequence). J was trimmed by 3 bases and V by 3 bases; bases with no gene match: 8. This CDR3 region has 15 residues. The CDR3, as DNA: TGTGCCTGGAGACAGGGGGCATTCGGTTACACTGAAGCTTTCTTT. This codes for CAWRQGAFGYTEAFF.

The chain has TRBV11-2 and TRBJ2-1; 9 bases are a match to TRBD2. V was pared by 2 bases and J by 4 bases, with 9 bases of the junction left unmatched. This CDR3 region has 17 residues. CDR1 and CDR2 from the germline V gene are SGHAT and FQNNGV. CDR3 DNA: TGTGCCAGCAGCTTACAAGCGGGAGGCGGGGGGTACAATGAGCAGTTCTTC. Amino acid sequence: CASSLQAGGGGYNEQFF.

The chain recombines TRBV4-1 with TRBJ2-7, with 7 bases identical to TRBD2. The ends lost 4 bases at V and 2 bases at J; junction bases unmatched: 8. Per germline, CDR1 MGHRA and CDR2 YSYEKL. The CDR3 loop spans 15 amino acids. CDR3 region: CASSPSPSGTYEQYF. Here the CDR3 DNA reads TGCGCCAGCAGCCCCAGTCCTAGCGGAACCTACGAGCAGTACTTC.

The J gene is TRBJ2-3, the V gene TRBV28; D remains ambiguous. The CDR3 spans 12 residues. Trimming took 9 bases from V and 4 from J, leaving 11 bases between them. CDR1 and CDR2 from the germline V gene are MDHEN and SYDVKM. CDR3 sequence: CASISPADTQYF. CDR3 nucleotide sequence: TGTGCCAGTATTAGCCCGGCAGATACGCAGTATTTT. Full variable domain (missing parts from reference TRBV28 and TRBJ2-3): DVKVTQSSRYLVKRTGEKVFLECVQDMDHENMFWYRQDPGLGLRLIYFSYDVKMKEKGDIPEGYSVSREKKERFSLILESASTNQTSMYLCASISPADTQYFGPGTRLTVL.

This clone has a handful of counts. CDR3 sequence (DNA): TGTGCCAGCAGCTTAGGGGCAGGGAGGCACGAGCAGTACTTC. It specifies CASSLGAGRHEQYF. V and J are TRBV11-1 and TRBJ2-7; a weak D match, TRBD2 (6 bases). The V gene lost 1 base and the J gene lost 5 bases, with 12 bases spanning the gap. Germline values: CDR1 SGHAT, CDR2 FQDESV (reference sequence). This CDR3 comprises 14 residues.

The rearrangement uses TRBV7-3 and TRBJ2-3; 14 bases match TRBD2. The J segment lost 6 bases and the V segment lost 5 bases, leaving 7 bases of the junction unmatched. This CDR3 contains 16 residues. The V gene's germline CDR1 is SGHTA and CDR2 FQGTGA. The CDR3 here is CASSPSGTSGSDTQYF. Written as DNA, the CDR3 is TGTGCCAGCAGCCCCTCCGGGACTAGCGGGAGCGATACGCAGTATTTT.

This clone showed up many times. The rearrangement uses TRBV10-2 and TRBJ2-1; D is possibly TRBD1 (7 bases). This CDR3 has 17 residues. V lost 2 bases to trimming and J lost 0 bases, with 14 bases between them. CDR1 WSHSY and CDR2 SAAADI come from the germline V gene. The CDR3 sequence is CASSERTGGASYNEQFF. CDR3 coding DNA: TGCGCCAGCAGTGAGCGGACAGGCGGGGCCTCCTACAATGAGCAGTTCTTC.

The chain uses TRBV6-1 and TRBJ1-5, with D possibly TRBD1 on 5 matching bases. Between the trimmed V and J ends, which lost 2 bases and 3 bases, there was a span of 11 bases. Germline CDR1 and CDR2: MNHNS and SASEGT. The CDR3 spans 15 residues. The DNA for the CDR3 is TGTGCCAGCAGTGAACAGGGAAATATCAATCAGCCCCAGCATTTT. Amino acids: CASSEQGNINQPQHF.

The chain joins TRBV9 to TRBJ2-7; D is perhaps TRBD1 (6 bases). The germline CDR1 and CDR2 sequences are SGDLS and YYNGEE. The germline V and J ends were trimmed by 0 bases and 5 bases, with 15 bases remaining between them. The CDR3 is 15 residues long. CDR3 in DNA: TGTGCCAGCAGCGTAGGAGCAGGGGATCCCCACGAGCAGTACTTC. Translation: CASSVGAGDPHEQYF.

The genes are TRBV3-1 (or the pseudogene TRBV3-2) and TRBJ2-4, with TRBD2 identical over 12 bases. The trim removed 1 base at V and 8 bases at J, leaving 3 bases unmatched. The CDR3 is 15 residues long. Germline loops: CDR1 LGHDT, CDR2 YNNKEL (reference sequence). CDR3: CASSQGPSGRDIQYF. CDR3 coding DNA: TGTGCCAGCAGCCAAGGTCCTAGCGGGAGGGACATTCAGTACTTC.

The chain links TRBV3-1 (or the pseudogene TRBV3-2) to TRBJ2-3; 9 bases line up with TRBD2. With 7 bases clipped from V and 2 bases from J, the junction kept 4 bases outside the gene matches. Germline V gene sequence: CDR1 LGHDT, CDR2 YNNKEL (reference sequence). This CDR3 is built from 14 residues. Here the CDR3 DNA reads TGTGCCAGCATGGTAGCGGGGGACACAGATACGCAGTATTTT. Its protein is CASMVAGDTDTQYF.

CDR3 sequence: CASSLVDPRDEQFF. CDR3 nucleotide sequence: TGTGCCAGCAGCTTAGTTGACCCCAGGGATGAGCAGTTCTTC. The rearrangement links TRBV7-9 to TRBJ2-1; D might be TRBD1 (5 bases). CDR1 is SEHNR and CDR2 is FQNEAQ in the germline V gene (reference sequence). CDR3 length: 14 amino acids. Trimming left V 1 base short and J 8 bases short, with 12 bases between. Full variable domain (rest looked up from reference TRBV7-9 and TRBJ2-1): DTGVSQNPRHKITKRGQNVTFRCDPISEHNRLYWYRQTLGQGPEFLTYFQNEAQLEKSRLLSDRFSAERPKGSFSTLEIQRTEQGDSAMYLCASSLVDPRDEQFFGPGTRLTVL.

V is TRBV5-1 and J is TRBJ1-5; tentatively, D is TRBD1 (5 bases). Per the germline V gene, CDR1 is SGHRS and CDR2 is YFSETQ. The CDR3 runs to 15 residues. Between the trimmed V and J ends, which lost 3 bases and 0 bases, there was a span of 10 bases. This CDR3 reads CASSWGGGSNQPQHF. The CDR3 DNA follows: TGCGCCAGCAGCTGGGGCGGGGGTAGCAATCAGCCCCAGCATTTT.

The gene calls are TRBV15 and TRBJ2-7; maybe TRBD1 (6 bases). CDR1 and CDR2 (germline): LNHNV, YYDKDF (reference sequence). Trimming removed 0 bases at V and 6 bases at J, with 15 bases between. CDR3 length: 15 residues. The CDR3 DNA follows: TGTGCCACCAGCAGAGATTCAAACAGGGCGGGCGAGCAGTACTTC. Amino acids: CATSRDSNRAGEQYF.

This chain connects TRBV10-3 to TRBJ1-1; 9 positions match TRBD1. The V and J ends lost 6 bases and 3 bases, in that order; junction bases with no gene match: 8. Per germline, CDR1 ENHRY and CDR2 SYGVKD. This CDR3 comprises 15 residues. The CDR3 loop reads CAIRPGQGSHTEAFF. DNA of the CDR3: TGTGCCATCAGGCCGGGACAGGGTTCTCACACTGAAGCTTTCTTT.

Comments on this clone: Additional DNA sequences in this sample encode the identical CDR3. The CDR3 nucleotides are TGTGCCTGGAGTGCTCAACAGGGAATTGAGGCTTTCTTT. It is translated as CAWSAQQGIEAFF. J is TRBJ1-1 and V is TRBV30; a possible D gene is TRBD1 (6 bases). Per germline, CDR1 GTSNPN and CDR2 SVGIG (reference sequence). The V end was cut by 1 base, the J end by 11 bases, with 17 bases between. The CDR3 is made up of 13 amino acids.

The genes are TRBV11-1 and TRBJ2-2; 9 bases line up with TRBD1. CDR1 and CDR2 (germline): SGHAT, FQDESV (reference sequence). This CDR3 has 15 residues. J lost 4 bases, V lost 4 bases, and 4 bases had no gene match. CDR3 sequence (DNA): TGTGCCAGCAGCTCACAGGGGGCGCGCACCGGGGAGCTGTTTTTT. Protein sequence: CASSSQGARTGELFF. Complete variable domain (other parts from reference TRBV11-1 and TRBJ2-2): EAEVAQSPRYKITEKSQAVAFWCDPISGHATLYWYRQILGQGPELLVQFQDESVVDDSQLPKDRFSAERLKGVDSTLKIQPAELGDSAMYLCASSSQGARTGELFFGEGSRLTVL.

Only one count was recorded for this clone. The rearrangement uses TRBV6-4 and TRBJ2-1, with TRBD2 identical over 11 bases. The CDR3 has 15 residues. Germline V CDR1 and CDR2: MRHNA, SNTAGT. V dropped 4 bases and J dropped 3; count of bases not matched to a gene: 2. The CDR3 DNA follows: TGTGCCAGCAGTGTCGGGACTAGCGGCTACAATGAGCAGTTCTTC. It yields the protein CASSVGTSGYNEQFF.

As DNA, the CDR3 is TGTGCCAGCAGTTTACTTAGCGGGAGAACCCACGACAATGAGCAGTTCTTC. Its translation is CASSLLSGRTHDNEQFF. The chain joins TRBV27 to TRBJ2-1; 9 positions agree with TRBD2. This CDR3 is 17 amino acids long. The trim removed 2 bases at V and 5 bases at J, leaving 10 bases unmatched. Germline assignment: CDR1 MNHEY and CDR2 SMNVEV (reference sequence).

This clone occurred once. The rearrangement links TRBV19 to TRBJ2-2, with 7 bases lining up with TRBD2. The junction had 8 bases not matched to a gene; V was cut back by 5 bases and J by 5 bases. CDR3 length: 15 amino acids. Per germline, CDR1 LNHDA and CDR2 SQIVND (reference sequence). CDR3 in amino acids: CASSGRDYHTGELFF. CDR3 sequence (DNA): TGTGCCAGTAGTGGCCGGGACTACCATACCGGGGAGCTGTTTTTT. The full variable domain, completed using reference TRBV19 and TRBJ2-2, is DGGITQSPKYLFRKEGQNVTLSCEQNLNHDAMYWYRQDPGQGLRLIYYSQIVNDFQKGDIAEGYSVSREKKESFPLTVTSAQKNPTAFYLCASSGRDYHTGELFFGEGSRLTVL.

The chain joins TRBV7-6 to TRBJ2-1; TRBD1 matches 9 bases. Germline V gene lookup returns CDR1 SGHVS and CDR2 FNYEAQ. Trimming took 5 bases from V and 3 from J; bases not matched to a gene: 11. This CDR3 has 17 amino acids. The CDR3 loop reads CASSPAWTGAIYNEQFF. Here the CDR3 DNA reads TGTGCCAGCAGCCCAGCCTGGACAGGGGCGATCTACAATGAGCAGTTCTTC.

This clone was counted between two and nine times. The rearrangement joins TRBV7-3 to TRBJ2-3; D remains ambiguous. This CDR3 is 15 amino acids long. Germline CDR1 and CDR2: SGHTA and FQGTGA. V lost 5 bases, J lost 1 base, and 13 bases lay in between. The CDR3 DNA reads TGTGCCAGCAGCGCCCAGGCTATCGGCACAGATACGCAGTATTTT. This encodes CASSAQAIGTDTQYF.

The genes are TRBV7-2 and TRBJ2-3; 8 bases align to TRBD2. The V segment lost 6 bases and the J segment 2 bases; nucleotides outside the gene matches: 4. CDR1 SGHTA and CDR2 FQGNSA come from the germline V gene. CDR3 length: 14 residues. The CDR3 DNA is TGTGCCAGCAGAATTAGCGGGACCACAGATACGCAGTATTTT. Protein: CASRISGTTDTQYF.

The gene calls are TRBV7-2 and TRBJ2-2, with D possibly being TRBD2 (6 bases). V was shortened by 1 base and J by 5 bases, with 14 bases between the two germline ends. Looked up from germline, CDR1 is SGHTA and CDR2 is FQGNSA. This CDR3 is 16 amino acids long. The CDR3 DNA reads TGTGCCAGCAGCTTAGGTCTAGCGAGGAGAACCGGGGAGCTGTTTTTT. The encoded protein is CASSLGLARRTGELFF.

This clone was seen only a few times. The chain is built from TRBV7-6 and TRBJ1-2; D is possibly TRBD1 (6 bases). This CDR3 has 13 residues. V was clipped by 5 bases and J by 7 bases, with 14 bases between them. The germline V gene encodes CDR1 SGHVS and CDR2 FNYEAQ. This chain's CDR3 is CASSAGGATGYTF. The CDR3 coding sequence is TGTGCCAGCAGCGCTGGGGGCGCGACTGGCTACACCTTC.